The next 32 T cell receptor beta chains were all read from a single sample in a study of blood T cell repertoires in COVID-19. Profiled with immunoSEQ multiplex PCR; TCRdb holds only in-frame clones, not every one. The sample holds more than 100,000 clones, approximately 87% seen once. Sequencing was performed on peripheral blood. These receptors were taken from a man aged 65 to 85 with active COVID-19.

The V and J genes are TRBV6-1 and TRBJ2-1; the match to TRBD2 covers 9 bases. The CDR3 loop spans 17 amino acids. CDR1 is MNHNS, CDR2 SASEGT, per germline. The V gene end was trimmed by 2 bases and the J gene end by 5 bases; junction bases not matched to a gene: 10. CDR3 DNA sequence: TGTGCCAGCAGTGAAATAATGTTAGCGGGAGTCGACAATGAGCAGTTCTTC. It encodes CASSEIMLAGVDNEQFF.

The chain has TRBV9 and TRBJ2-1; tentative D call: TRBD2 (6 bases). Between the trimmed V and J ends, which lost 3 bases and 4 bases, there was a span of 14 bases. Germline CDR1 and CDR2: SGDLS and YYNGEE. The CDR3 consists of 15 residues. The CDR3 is CASSAGTSPYNEQFF. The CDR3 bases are TGTGCCAGCAGCGCCGGGACTTCCCCATACAATGAGCAGTTCTTC.

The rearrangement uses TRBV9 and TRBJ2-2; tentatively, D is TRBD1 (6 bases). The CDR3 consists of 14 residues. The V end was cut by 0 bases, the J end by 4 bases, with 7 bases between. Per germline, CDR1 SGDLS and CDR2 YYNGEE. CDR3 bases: TGTGCCAGCAGCGTAGACAGGGCCACCGGGGAGCTGTTTTTT. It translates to CASSVDRATGELFF.

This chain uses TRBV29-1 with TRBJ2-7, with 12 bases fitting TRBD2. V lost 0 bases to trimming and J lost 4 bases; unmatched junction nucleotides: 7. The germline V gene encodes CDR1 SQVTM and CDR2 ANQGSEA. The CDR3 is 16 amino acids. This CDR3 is CSVEDRLAGVGYEQYF. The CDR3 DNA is TGCAGCGTTGAAGATCGACTAGCGGGAGTGGGTTACGAGCAGTACTTC.

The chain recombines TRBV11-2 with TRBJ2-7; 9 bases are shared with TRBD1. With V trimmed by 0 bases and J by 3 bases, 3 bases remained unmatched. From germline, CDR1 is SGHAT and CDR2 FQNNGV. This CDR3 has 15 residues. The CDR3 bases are TGTGCCAGCAGCTTAGACTCGGGACAGGGCTACGAGCAGTACTTC. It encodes CASSLDSGQGYEQYF.

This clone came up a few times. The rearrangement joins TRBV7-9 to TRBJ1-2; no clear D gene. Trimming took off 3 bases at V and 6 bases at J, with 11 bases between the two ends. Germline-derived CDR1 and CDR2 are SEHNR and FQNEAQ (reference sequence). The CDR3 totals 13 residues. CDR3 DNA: TGTGCCAGCAGCTTGGGAGATCCCAATGGCTACACCTTC. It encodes CASSLGDPNGYTF.

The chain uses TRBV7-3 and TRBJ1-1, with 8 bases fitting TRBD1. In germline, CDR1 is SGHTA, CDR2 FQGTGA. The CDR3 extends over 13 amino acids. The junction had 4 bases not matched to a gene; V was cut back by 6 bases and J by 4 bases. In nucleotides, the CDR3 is TGTGCCAGCAGACCCGGACAGGGCACTGAAGCTTTCTTT. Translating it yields CASRPGQGTEAFF.

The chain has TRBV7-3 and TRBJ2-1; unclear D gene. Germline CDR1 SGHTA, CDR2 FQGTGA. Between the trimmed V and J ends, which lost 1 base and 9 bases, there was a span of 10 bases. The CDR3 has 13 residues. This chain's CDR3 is CASSLRVHGEQFF. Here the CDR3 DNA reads TGTGCCAGCAGCTTAAGAGTTCACGGTGAGCAGTTCTTC.

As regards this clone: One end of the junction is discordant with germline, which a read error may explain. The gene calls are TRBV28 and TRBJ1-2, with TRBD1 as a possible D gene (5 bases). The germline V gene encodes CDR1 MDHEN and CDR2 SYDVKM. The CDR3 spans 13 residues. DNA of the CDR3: TGTGCCGGCAGTTCTAGGGGAAACTATGGCTACACCTTC. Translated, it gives CAGSSRGNYGYTF.

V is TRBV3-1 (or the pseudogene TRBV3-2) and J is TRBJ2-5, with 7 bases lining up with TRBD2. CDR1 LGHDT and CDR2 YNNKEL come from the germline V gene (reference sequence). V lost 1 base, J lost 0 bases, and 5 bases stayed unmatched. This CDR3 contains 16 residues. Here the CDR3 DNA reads TGTGCCAGCAGCCAAGGTACTAGCGCGTACCAAGAGACCCAGTACTTC. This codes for CASSQGTSAYQETQYF.

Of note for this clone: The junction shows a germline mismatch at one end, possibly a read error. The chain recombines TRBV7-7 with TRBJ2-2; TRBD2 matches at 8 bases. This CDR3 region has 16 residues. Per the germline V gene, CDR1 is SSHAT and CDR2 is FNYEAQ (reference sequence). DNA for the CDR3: TGTGCTAGCAGCCCGGGAGCGGGAGCGAACACCGGGGAGCTGTTTTTT. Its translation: CASSPGAGANTGELFF.

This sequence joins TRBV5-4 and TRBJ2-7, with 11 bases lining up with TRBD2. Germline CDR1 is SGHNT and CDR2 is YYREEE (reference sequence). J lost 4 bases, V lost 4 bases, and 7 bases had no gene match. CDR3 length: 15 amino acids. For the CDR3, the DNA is TGTGCCAGCAGCACACCGACTAGCGGGGTATACGAGCAGTACTTC. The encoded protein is CASSTPTSGVYEQYF.

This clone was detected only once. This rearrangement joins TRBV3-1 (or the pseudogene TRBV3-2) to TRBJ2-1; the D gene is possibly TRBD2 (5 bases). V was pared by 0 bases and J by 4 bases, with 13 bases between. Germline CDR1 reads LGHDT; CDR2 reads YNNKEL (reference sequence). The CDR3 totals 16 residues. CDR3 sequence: CASSQDRELGYNEQFF. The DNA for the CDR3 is TGTGCCAGCAGCCAAGATAGGGAGTTGGGGTACAATGAGCAGTTCTTC.

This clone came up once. The chain's CDR3 is CASSLSGKQFF. The DNA of the CDR3 is TGTGCCAGCAGCCTTAGCGGGAAACAGTTCTTC. The chain combines TRBV2 with TRBJ2-1; 8 nucleotides agree with TRBD2. Germline CDR1 SNHLY, CDR2 FYNNEI. The V segment lost 6 bases and the J segment 13 bases; nucleotides outside the gene matches: 5. This CDR3 comprises 11 residues.

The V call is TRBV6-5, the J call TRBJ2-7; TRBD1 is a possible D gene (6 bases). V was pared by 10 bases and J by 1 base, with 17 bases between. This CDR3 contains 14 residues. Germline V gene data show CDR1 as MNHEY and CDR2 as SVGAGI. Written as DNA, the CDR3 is TGTGCCACCGCGGCAGGGGTCCTATCCTACGAGCAGTACTTC. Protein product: CATAAGVLSYEQYF.

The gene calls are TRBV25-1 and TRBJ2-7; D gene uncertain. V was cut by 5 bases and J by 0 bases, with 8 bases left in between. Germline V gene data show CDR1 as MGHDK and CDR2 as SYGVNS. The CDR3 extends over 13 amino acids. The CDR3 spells CASSPGSSYEQYF. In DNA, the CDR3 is TGTGCCAGCAGTCCAGGTTCCTCCTACGAGCAGTACTTC.

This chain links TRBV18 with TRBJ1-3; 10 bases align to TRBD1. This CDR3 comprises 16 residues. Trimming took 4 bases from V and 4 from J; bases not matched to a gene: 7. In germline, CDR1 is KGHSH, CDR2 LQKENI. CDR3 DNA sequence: TGTGCCAGCTCACGGACCGGGACAGGGGTCGGAAACACCATATATTTT. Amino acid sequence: CASSRTGTGVGNTIYF.

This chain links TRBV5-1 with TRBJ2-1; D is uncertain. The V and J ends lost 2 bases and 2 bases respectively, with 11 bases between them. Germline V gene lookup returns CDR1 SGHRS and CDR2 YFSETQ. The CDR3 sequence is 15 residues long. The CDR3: CASSLNTEPYNEQFF. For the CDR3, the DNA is TGCGCCAGCAGCTTAAACACCGAACCCTACAATGAGCAGTTCTTC.

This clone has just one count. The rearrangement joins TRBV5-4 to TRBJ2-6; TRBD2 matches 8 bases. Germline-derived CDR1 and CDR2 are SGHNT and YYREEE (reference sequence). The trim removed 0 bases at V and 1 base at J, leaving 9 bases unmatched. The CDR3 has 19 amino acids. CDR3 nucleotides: TGTGCCAGCAGCTTGGGTCGTGAGACTAGCGTTTCTGGGGCCAACGTCCTGACTTTC. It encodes CASSLGRETSVSGANVLTF.

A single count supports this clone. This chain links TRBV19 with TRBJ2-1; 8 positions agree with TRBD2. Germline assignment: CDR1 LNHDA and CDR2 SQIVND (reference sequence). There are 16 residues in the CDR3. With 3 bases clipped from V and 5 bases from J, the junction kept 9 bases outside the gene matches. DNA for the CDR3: TGTGCCAGTAGTATCCGGCAAGCGGGAGTCGACAATGAGCAGTTCTTC. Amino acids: CASSIRQAGVDNEQFF.

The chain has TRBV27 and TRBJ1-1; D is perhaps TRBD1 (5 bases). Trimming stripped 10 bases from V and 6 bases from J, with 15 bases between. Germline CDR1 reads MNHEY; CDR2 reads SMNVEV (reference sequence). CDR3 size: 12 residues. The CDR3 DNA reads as TGTGCCACCGGGTGGGGAGGGGCTGAAGCTTTCTTT. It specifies CATGWGGAEAFF.

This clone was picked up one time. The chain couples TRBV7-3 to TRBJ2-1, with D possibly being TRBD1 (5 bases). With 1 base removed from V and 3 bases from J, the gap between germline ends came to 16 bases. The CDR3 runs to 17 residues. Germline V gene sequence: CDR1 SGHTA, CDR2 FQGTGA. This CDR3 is CASSLRSGQELYNEQFF. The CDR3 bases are TGTGCCAGCAGCTTAAGGTCAGGGCAGGAGCTCTACAATGAGCAGTTCTTC.

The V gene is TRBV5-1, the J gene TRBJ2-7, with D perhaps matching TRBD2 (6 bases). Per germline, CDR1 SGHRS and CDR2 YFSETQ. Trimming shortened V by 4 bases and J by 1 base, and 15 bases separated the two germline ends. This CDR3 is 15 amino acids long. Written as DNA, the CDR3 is TGCGCCAGCAGCCAGGGCGGGGATTCATCCTACGAGCAGTACTTC. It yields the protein CASSQGGDSSYEQYF.

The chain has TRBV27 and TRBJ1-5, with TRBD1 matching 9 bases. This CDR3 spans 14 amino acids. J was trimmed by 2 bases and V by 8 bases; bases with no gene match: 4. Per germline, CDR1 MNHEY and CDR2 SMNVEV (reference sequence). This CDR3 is CASRGQGGNQPQHF. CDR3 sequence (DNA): TGTGCCAGCCGGGGACAGGGAGGCAATCAGCCCCAGCATTTT.

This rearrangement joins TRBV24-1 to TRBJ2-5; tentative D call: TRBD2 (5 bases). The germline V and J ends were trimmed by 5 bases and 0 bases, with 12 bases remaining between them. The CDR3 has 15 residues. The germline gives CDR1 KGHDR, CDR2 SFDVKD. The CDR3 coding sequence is TGTGCCACCAGTGCCACTCGGGGAAACCAAGAGACCCAGTACTTC. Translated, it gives CATSATRGNQETQYF.

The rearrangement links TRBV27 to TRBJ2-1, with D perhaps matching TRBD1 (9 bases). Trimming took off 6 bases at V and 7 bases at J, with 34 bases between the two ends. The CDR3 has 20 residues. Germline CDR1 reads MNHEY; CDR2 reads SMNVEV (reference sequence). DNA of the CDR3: TGTGCCAGCAGCCTTCGCGGGACAGGGTATCTAGCGGGCCGGGGAAATGAGCAGTTCTTC. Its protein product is CASSLRGTGYLAGRGNEQFF.

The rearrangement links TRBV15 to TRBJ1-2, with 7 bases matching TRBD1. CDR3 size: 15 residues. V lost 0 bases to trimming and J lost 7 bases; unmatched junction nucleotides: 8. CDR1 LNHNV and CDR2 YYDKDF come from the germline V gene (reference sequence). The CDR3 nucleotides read TGTGCCACCAGCAGAGATTATGACAGGGCTGGTGGCTACACCTTC. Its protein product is CATSRDYDRAGGYTF.

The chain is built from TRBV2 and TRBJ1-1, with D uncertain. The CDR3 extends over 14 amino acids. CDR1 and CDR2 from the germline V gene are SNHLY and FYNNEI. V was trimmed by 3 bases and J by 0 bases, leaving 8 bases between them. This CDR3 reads CASSEEVLNTEAFF. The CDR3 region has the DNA TGTGCCAGCAGTGAGGAGGTACTGAACACTGAAGCTTTCTTT.

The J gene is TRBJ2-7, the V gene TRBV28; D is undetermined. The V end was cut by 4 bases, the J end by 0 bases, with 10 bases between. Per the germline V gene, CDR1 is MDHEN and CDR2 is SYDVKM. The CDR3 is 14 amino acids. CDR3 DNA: TGTGCCAGCAGTTCCTCTGGCGGCTCCTACGAGCAGTACTTC. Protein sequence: CASSSSGGSYEQYF.

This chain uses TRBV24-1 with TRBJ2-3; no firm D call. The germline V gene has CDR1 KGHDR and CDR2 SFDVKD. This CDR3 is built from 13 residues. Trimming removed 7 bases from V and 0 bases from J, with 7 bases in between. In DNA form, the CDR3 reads TGTGCCACCAGCACTCATAGCACAGATACGCAGTATTTT. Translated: CATSTHSTDTQYF.

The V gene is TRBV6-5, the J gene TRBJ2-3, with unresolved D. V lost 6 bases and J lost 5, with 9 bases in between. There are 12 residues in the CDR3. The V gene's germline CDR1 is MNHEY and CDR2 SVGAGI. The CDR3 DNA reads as TGTGCCAGCAGCGCCCTATTAGATACGCAGTATTTT. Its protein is CASSALLDTQYF.

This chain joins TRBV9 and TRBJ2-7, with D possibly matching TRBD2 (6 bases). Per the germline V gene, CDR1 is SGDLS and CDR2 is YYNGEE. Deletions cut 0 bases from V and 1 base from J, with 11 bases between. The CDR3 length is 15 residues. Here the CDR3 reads CASSVGDLVSYEQYF. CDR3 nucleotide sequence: TGTGCCAGCAGCGTAGGGGACTTGGTGTCCTACGAGCAGTACTTC.